Given below is one TCR beta chain in context. A few counts support this clonotype. Its specific antigen is unknown. The record has no base qualities; no much larger clone is one base away. Instrument used: Illumina MiSeq. TCRdb trimmed the raw reads at Q25, called clones with MiXCR and kept productive beta chains. Each record represents a unique CDR3 protein, reported with the most common genes and DNA among its rows. The sample contains roughly 62,000 distinct CDR3 sequences, 60% to 65% of them found a single time. About 2% of the sample belongs to the ten largest clones. Counted from cysteine to phenylalanine, this CDR3 has 12 amino acids. Only the CDR3 DNA stays, 36 bases, in frame from base 1. The junction carries 5 bases between V and J, which are trimmed by 5 bases and 0 bases respectively. Looking up the germline V gene yields CDR1 SGHRS and CDR2 YFSETQ. This entry is derived from a study of type 1 regulatory T cells (dated by TCRdb to about 2021). About the investigation overall: An in vitro protocol by which a Tr1-enriched, alloantigen-specific CD4 T cell product named T-allo10 was generated was characterized in the study. T-allo10 was being tested clinically in patients with hematological malignancies who were undergoing allogeneic hematopoietic stem cell transplantation.

General study outcomes and caveats: Tr1 cells showed a more restricted TCR repertoire than non-Tr1 cells, which the study interpreted as alloantigen-induced clonal expansion.

Recombination linked TRBV5-1 to TRBJ2-5, with the D gene uncertain. This TCR was recovered from a human donor in good health. Sequences were obtained from cultured non-Tr1 T cells, either the whole culture or a sorted T cell fraction (not recorded which). Interpreted using the paper, the cell subset or site label stands for: non-Tr1 population from the T-allo10 product. In nucleotides, the sequence is TGCGCCAGCAGTTGGGACCAAGAGACCCAGTACTTC. Its translation is CASSWDQETQYF. Reference TRBV5-1 and TRBJ2-5 genes cover what lies past the CDR3, so the full variable domain is KAGVTQTPRYLIKTRGQQVTLSCSPISGHRSVSWYQQTPGQGLQFLFEYFSETQRNKGNFPGRFSGRQFSNSRSEMNVSTLELGDSALYLCASSWDQETQYFGPGTRLLVL.